This TCR beta chain was sequenced for a study of cytomegalovirus exposure and HLA in healthy donors. For the study at large: Genotyping of more than 300 donors showed that roughly 80% belonged to the Caucasian-associated ancestry cluster.

With regard to this clone: Its target is not known.

From germline, CDR1 is SNHLY and CDR2 FYNNEI. The V gene lost 8 bases and the J gene lost 1 base, with 8 bases spanning the gap. CDR3 length: 12 amino acids. It was with 60 Vbeta and 13 Jbeta primers that the PCR ran. Method: immunoSEQ multiplex PCR; TCRdb's copy keeps in-frame clones and lacks some. This table holds some 200,000 clones, more than 65% found once. Study-level points and caveats: According to reports, the classifier identified cytomegalovirus status with high specificity and sensitivity. A cluster of highly shared sequence variants was likely a sequencing artifact. A later examination showed that TCR association rates differed by HLA locus, with DRB1 most and HLA-C fewest.

This TCR was recovered from a young woman in good health and CMV-seronegative. The sample comprised PBMCs. The chain uses TRBV2 and TRBJ1-1, with a possible D match to TRBD1 (6 bases). CDR3 residues: CASCRGNTEAFF. CDR3 bases: TGTGCCAGCTGCAGGGGGAACACTGAAGCTTTCTTT.